The 7 T cell receptor beta chains below were found in one sample sequenced in a study of cytomegalovirus exposure and HLA in healthy donors. The study ran its PCR with 60 Vbeta and 13 Jbeta primers. Produced via immunoSEQ multiplex PCR; TCRdb's table is partial and in-frame only. The table has roughly 180,000 clones, about 82% seen once; the top ten hold approximately 0.76%. The specimen was PBMCs. Receptors originate from a female donor in good health and CMV-seronegative.

This chain links TRBV18 with TRBJ1-1; weak D call: TRBD1 (6 bases). With 6 bases removed from V and 5 bases from J, the gap between germline ends came to 19 bases. The CDR3 has 15 amino acids. The V gene's germline CDR1 is KGHSH and CDR2 LQKENI. The CDR3 bases are TGTGCCAGCTCGTTTAGCTTCCCAGGGGAGACTGAAGCTTTCTTT. This gives the protein CASSFSFPGETEAFF.

This clone was observed a few times. The rearrangement links TRBV6-5 to TRBJ2-7; a weak D match, TRBD2 (7 bases). In germline, CDR1 is MNHEY, CDR2 SVGAGI. The CDR3 sequence is 15 residues long. V lost 2 bases and J lost 0, with 11 bases in between. The CDR3, as DNA: TGTGCCAGCAGTTACGAGGGGGGGGCCTCCTACGAGCAGTACTTC. Protein product: CASSYEGGASYEQYF.

The V and J genes are TRBV4-3 and TRBJ2-3, with 8 bases identical to TRBD1. Looked up from germline, CDR1 is LGHNA and CDR2 is YSLEER. V lost 3 bases, J lost 5 bases, and 7 bases stayed unmatched. The CDR3 contains 15 residues. The CDR3 loop is CASSHLTGVGDTQYF. CDR3 nucleotides: TGCGCCAGCAGCCACCTGACAGGGGTTGGAGATACGCAGTATTTT.

The CDR3 DNA follows: TGTGCCAGCAGTTCGGGTGGGTCCTACGAGCAGTACTTC. Protein: CASSSGGSYEQYF. This chain links TRBV28 with TRBJ2-7; no definite D call. With 4 bases removed from V and 1 base from J, the gap between germline ends came to 8 bases. CDR1 is MDHEN and CDR2 is SYDVKM in the germline V gene. This CDR3 has 13 residues.

The J gene is TRBJ1-1, the V gene TRBV6-5, with 7 bases matching TRBD1. The J segment lost 6 bases and the V segment lost 6 bases, leaving 13 bases of the junction unmatched. The CDR3 is made up of 15 amino acids. CDR1 and CDR2 (germline): MNHEY, SVGAGI. CDR3 nucleotide sequence: TGTGCCAGCAGGGGGACAGACGCAAGACTAGCTGAAGCTTTCTTT. Its protein is CASRGTDARLAEAFF.

The rearrangement links TRBV4-1 to TRBJ2-3; 11 bases map to TRBD2. V dropped 3 bases and J dropped 1; count of bases not matched to a gene: 0. This CDR3 spans 15 amino acids. Germline CDR1 and CDR2: MGHRA and YSYEKL. The CDR3, as DNA: TGCGCCAGCAGCCAGACTAGCGGGGGCACAGATACGCAGTATTTT. This gives the protein CASSQTSGGTDTQYF.

The chain recombines TRBV2 with TRBJ1-5; possible D gene TRBD1, 6 bases. The CDR3 totals 14 residues. Per germline, CDR1 SNHLY and CDR2 FYNNEI. V lost 6 bases to trimming and J lost 7 bases, with 16 bases between them. The CDR3 DNA follows: TGTGCCAGCAGAAACATACAGGGTGAGCAGCCCCAGCATTTT. It is translated as CASRNIQGEQPQHF.